These 14 T cell receptor beta chains came from one sample sequenced in a study of cytomegalovirus exposure and HLA in healthy donors. The PCR contained 60 Vbeta and 13 Jbeta primers. This table comes from immunoSEQ multiplex PCR, and its TCRdb copy is limited to in-frame clones, with some not included. The repertoire consists of roughly 130,000 clones, with roughly 80% occurring once and the leading ten covering around 3.3%. The sample was PBMCs. All receptors derive from a male donor in good health and CMV-seronegative.

The chain is built from TRBV4-1 and TRBJ2-1; perhaps TRBD1 as D (6 bases). The V gene lost 3 bases and the J gene lost 7 bases, with 13 bases spanning the gap. Per germline, CDR1 MGHRA and CDR2 YSYEKL. The CDR3 runs to 14 residues. In nucleotides, the CDR3 is TGCGCCAGCAGCCATACGGACAGCAGAAATGAGCAGTTCTTC. As protein: CASSHTDSRNEQFF.

The chain carries TRBV27 and TRBJ1-2; D gene ambiguous. Trimming took 3 bases from V and 6 from J, leaving 14 bases between them. The CDR3 sequence is 14 residues long. Germline-derived CDR1 and CDR2 are MNHEY and SMNVEV (reference sequence). CDR3 DNA: TGTGCCAGCAGTTTGCACCCCCAGAGGGATGGCTACACCTTC. Amino acid sequence: CASSLHPQRDGYTF.

The chain carries TRBV19 and TRBJ1-2, with 8 bases that match TRBD1. Germline-derived CDR1 and CDR2 are LNHDA and SQIVND (reference sequence). This CDR3 comprises 15 residues. The V and J ends lost 10 bases and 4 bases, in that order; junction bases with no gene match: 14. The CDR3 nucleotides are TGTGCCACCACGCCAGGGACAGGTTTGAGCTATGGCTACACCTTC. This gives the protein CATTPGTGLSYGYTF. The variable domain in full, with the rest retrieved from reference TRBV19 and TRBJ1-2, is DGGITQSPKYLFRKEGQNVTLSCEQNLNHDAMYWYRQDPGQGLRLIYYSQIVNDFQKGDIAEGYSVSREKKESFPLTVTSAQKNPTAFYLCATTPGTGLSYGYTFGSGTRLTVV.

This clone was recorded only once. The gene calls are TRBV6-5 and TRBJ2-7, with 9 nucleotides matching TRBD1. The CDR3 is 14 residues long. Germline trimming cut 5 bases from V and 3 bases from J; bases unmatched to any gene: 5. Looked up from germline, CDR1 is MNHEY and CDR2 is SVGAGI. This CDR3 is CASSEGTGYYEQYF. The CDR3 DNA reads as TGTGCCAGCAGTGAGGGGACAGGGTACTACGAGCAGTACTTC.

The V and J genes are TRBV12-5 and TRBJ2-2; 7 bases fit TRBD2. Per the germline V gene, CDR1 is LGHNT and CDR2 is FRNRAP. V dropped 3 bases and J dropped 3; count of bases not matched to a gene: 4. This CDR3 region has 15 residues. CDR3 in DNA: TGTGCTAGTGGTTTTTCTAGCGGTCACACCGGGGAGCTGTTTTTT. Encoded protein: CASGFSSGHTGELFF.

In DNA, the CDR3 is TGCGCCAGCAGTTTCGGACAGGGGGGGACCTATGCCTACGAGCAGTACTTC. Residues: CASSFGQGGTYAYEQYF. This chain joins TRBV5-1 and TRBJ2-7; 10 bases line up with TRBD1. V shed 5 bases, J shed 2 bases, and the junction held 13 bases outside the gene matches. Germline V lookup: CDR1 SGHRS, CDR2 YFSETQ. The CDR3 contains 17 residues.

CDR3 sequence reads: CASSQGFEQPTGELFF. In DNA, the CDR3 is TGTGCCAGCAGCCAAGGTTTTGAACAACCCACCGGGGAGCTGTTTTTT. The rearrangement links TRBV4-2 to TRBJ2-2; D remains unclear. The CDR3 has 16 residues. V was clipped by 1 base and J by 4 bases, with 13 bases between them. Germline assignment: CDR1 LGHNA and CDR2 YNFKEQ.

The sample holds one count of this clone. The CDR3 DNA follows: TGTGCCATCCGGGAGGGGGACATTCAGTACTTC. Protein: CAIREGDIQYF. The V gene is TRBV10-3, the J gene TRBJ2-4, with 8 nucleotides matching TRBD2. CDR3 length equals 11 residues. V dropped 8 bases and J dropped 8; count of bases not matched to a gene: 2. From germline, CDR1 is ENHRY and CDR2 SYGVKD.

The V call is TRBV7-3, the J call TRBJ2-5, with 7 bases fitting TRBD2. V lost 6 bases, J lost 5 bases, and 6 bases stayed unmatched. The germline gives CDR1 SGHTA, CDR2 FQGTGA. CDR3 length equals 13 residues. CDR3 DNA sequence: TGTGCCAGCAGTCAGACTAGCTTGGAGACCCAGTACTTC. It specifies CASSQTSLETQYF.

The chain links TRBV5-1 to TRBJ2-3, with D tentatively TRBD1 (5 bases). The germline V and J ends were trimmed by 4 bases and 0 bases, with 12 bases remaining between them. The CDR3 is 15 residues long. Looked up from germline, CDR1 is SGHRS and CDR2 is YFSETQ. This CDR3 is CASSLYRTSTDTQYF. DNA of the CDR3: TGCGCCAGCAGCCTCTACAGGACCAGCACAGATACGCAGTATTTT.

This clone was found a few times. The V gene is TRBV16, the J gene TRBJ1-2; D may be TRBD1 (5 bases). Trimming stripped 8 bases from V and 0 bases from J, with 19 bases between. The CDR3 sequence is 16 residues long. Germline V gene lookup returns CDR1 KGHSY and CDR2 FQNENV. CDR3 loop: CASGSAGRTSNYGYTF. The CDR3 region has the DNA TGTGCCAGCGGCTCCGCAGGGCGCACTTCTAACTATGGCTACACCTTC.

The V gene is TRBV15, the J gene TRBJ2-1; TRBD2 matches 7 bases. The CDR3 is made up of 14 amino acids. Germline V lookup: CDR1 LNHNV, CDR2 YYDKDF (reference sequence). J was trimmed by 6 bases and V by 5 bases; bases with no gene match: 7. The CDR3 nucleotides read TGTGCCACCAGCGGCCGGGACTACACCAATGAGCAGTTCTTC. Protein sequence: CATSGRDYTNEQFF.

The V and J genes are TRBV11-2 and TRBJ2-7; D is unclear. This CDR3 has 12 amino acids. The V end lost 1 base, the J end lost 6 bases, and 7 bases lay between the germline ends. The germline V gene encodes CDR1 SGHAT and CDR2 FQNNGV. The CDR3 coding sequence is TGTGCCAGCAGCTTAGGAGCTGGCGAGCAGTACTTC. It specifies CASSLGAGEQYF.

The genes are TRBV27 and TRBJ1-6; 10 bases map to TRBD1. Per germline, CDR1 MNHEY and CDR2 SMNVEV (reference sequence). The CDR3 is made up of 19 amino acids. V gave up 1 base and J gave up 6 bases; unmatched junction bases: 12. The CDR3: CASSLWGGDRGLFNSPLHF. As DNA, the CDR3 is TGTGCCAGCAGTTTATGGGGAGGGGACAGGGGACTTTTTAATTCACCCCTCCACTTT.